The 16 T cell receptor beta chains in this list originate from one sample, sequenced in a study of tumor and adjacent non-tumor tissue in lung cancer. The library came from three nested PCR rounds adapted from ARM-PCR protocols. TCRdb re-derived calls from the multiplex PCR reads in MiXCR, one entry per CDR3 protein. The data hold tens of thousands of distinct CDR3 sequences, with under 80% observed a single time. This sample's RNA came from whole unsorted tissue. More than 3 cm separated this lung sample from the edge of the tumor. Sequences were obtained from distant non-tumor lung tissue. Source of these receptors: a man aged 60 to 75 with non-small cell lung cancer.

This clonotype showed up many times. CDR3 DNA: TGCAGTGCTAGACTCCGGGACAGGGTTGAAAAACTGTTTTTT. Its protein is CSARLRDRVEKLFF. The genes are TRBV20-1 and TRBJ1-4; 9 bases align to TRBD1. Per germline, CDR1 DFQATT and CDR2 SNEGSKA (reference sequence). The CDR3 extends over 14 amino acids. The J segment lost 7 bases and the V segment lost 2 bases, leaving 5 bases of the junction unmatched.

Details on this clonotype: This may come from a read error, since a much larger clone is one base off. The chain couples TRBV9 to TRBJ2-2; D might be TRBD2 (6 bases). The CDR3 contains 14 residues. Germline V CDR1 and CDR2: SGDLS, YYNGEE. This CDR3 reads CASNVADQTGELFF. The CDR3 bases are TGTGCCAGCAACGTAGCGGACCAGACCGGGGAGCTGTTTTTT.

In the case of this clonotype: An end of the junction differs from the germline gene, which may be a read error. CDR3: CVSSRWGERPGTQYF. CDR3 nucleotides: TGTGTCAGTAGCCGGTGGGGAGAGCGGCCAGGTACGCAATATTTT. The genes are TRBV5-5 and TRBJ2-3; tentative D call: TRBD2 (5 bases). The CDR3 length is 15 residues. Germline loops: CDR1 SGHKS, CDR2 YYEKEE (reference sequence).

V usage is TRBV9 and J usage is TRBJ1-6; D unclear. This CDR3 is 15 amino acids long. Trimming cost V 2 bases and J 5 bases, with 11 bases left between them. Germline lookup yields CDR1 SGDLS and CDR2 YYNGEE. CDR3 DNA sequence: TGTGCCAGCAGCGTTGGTGGGTGCAATAATTCACCCCTCCACTTT. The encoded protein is CASSVGGCNNSPLHF.

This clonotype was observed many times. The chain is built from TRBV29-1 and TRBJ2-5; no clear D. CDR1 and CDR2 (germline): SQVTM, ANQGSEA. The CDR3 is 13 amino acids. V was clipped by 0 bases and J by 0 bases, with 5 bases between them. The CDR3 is CSVEDRYQETQYF. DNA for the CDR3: TGCAGCGTTGAAGACAGATACCAAGAGACCCAGTACTTC.

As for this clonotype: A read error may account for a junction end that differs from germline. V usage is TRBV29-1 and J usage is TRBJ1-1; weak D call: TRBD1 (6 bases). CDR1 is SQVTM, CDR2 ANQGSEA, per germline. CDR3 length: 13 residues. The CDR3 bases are TGCAGCGCCTCAGGAGGGGGGGACACTGAACCTTTCTTT. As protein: CSASGGGDTEPFF.

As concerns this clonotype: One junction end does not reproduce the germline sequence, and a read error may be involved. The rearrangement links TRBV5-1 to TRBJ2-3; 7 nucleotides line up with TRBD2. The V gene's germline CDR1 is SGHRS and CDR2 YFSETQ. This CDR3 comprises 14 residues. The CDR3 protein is CASSSRRESDTQYF. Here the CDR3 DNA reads TGCGCCAGCAGCTCGAGGCGGGAGTCAGATACGCAGTACTTT.

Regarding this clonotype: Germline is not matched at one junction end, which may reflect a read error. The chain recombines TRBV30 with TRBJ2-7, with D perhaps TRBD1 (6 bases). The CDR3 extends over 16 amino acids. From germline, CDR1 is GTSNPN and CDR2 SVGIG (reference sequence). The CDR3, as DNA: TGTGCCTGGAGTGACTCTGGGACAAGGAGCGTCTACAAGCAGTACTTC. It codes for CAWSDSGTRSVYKQYF.

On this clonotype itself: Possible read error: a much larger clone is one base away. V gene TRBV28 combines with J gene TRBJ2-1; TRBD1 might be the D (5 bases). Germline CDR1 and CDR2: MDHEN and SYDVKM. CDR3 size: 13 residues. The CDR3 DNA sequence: TGTGTCAGCAGTTTGGCAGGGAACAATGAGCAGTTCTTC. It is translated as CVSSLAGNNEQFF.

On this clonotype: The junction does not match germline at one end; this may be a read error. The CDR3 loop reads CSVEDWAYQETQYF. As DNA, the CDR3 is TGCAGCGTTGAAGACTGGGCGTACCAAGAGACCCAGTATTTC. The rearrangement uses TRBV29-1 and TRBJ2-5; no clear D. CDR3 length: 14 amino acids. Germline-derived CDR1 and CDR2 are SQVTM and ANQGSEA.

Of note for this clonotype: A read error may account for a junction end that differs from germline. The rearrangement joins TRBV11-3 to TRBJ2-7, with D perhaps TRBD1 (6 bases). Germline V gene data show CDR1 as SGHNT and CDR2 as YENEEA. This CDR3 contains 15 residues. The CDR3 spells CAGSPSGHGAREQYF. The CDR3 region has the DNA TGTGCCGGCAGCCCCTCGGGACATGGGGCTCGGGAGCAGTACTTC.

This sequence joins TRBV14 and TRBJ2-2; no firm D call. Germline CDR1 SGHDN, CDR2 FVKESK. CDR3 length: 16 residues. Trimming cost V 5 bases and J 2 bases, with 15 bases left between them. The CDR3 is CASSNLPALNTGELFF. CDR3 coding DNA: TGTGCCAGCAGCAATCTACCAGCGCTTAACACCGGGGAGCTGTTTTTT.

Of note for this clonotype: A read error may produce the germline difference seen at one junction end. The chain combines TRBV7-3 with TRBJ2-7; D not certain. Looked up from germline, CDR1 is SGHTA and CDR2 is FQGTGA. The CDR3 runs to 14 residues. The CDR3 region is CANSLTQLAVEEYF. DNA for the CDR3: TGTGCCAACAGCTTAACGCAGTTAGCCGTCGAGGAGTACTTC.

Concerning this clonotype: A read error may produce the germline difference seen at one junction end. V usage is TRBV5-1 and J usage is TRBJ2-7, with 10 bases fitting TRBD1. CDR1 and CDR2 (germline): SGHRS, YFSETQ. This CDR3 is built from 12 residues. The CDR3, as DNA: TGCACCAGCAGCGGGACAGGGGACGAGCAGTACTTC. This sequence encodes CTSSGTGDEQYF.

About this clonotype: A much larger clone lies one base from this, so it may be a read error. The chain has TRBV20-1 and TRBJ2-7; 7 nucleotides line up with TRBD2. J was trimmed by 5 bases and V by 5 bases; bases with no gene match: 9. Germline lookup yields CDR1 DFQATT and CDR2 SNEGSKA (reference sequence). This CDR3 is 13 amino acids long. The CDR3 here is CSAASTSVHEQYF. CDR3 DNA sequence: TGCAGTGCTGCGAGTACTAGCGTCCACGAGCAGTACTTC.

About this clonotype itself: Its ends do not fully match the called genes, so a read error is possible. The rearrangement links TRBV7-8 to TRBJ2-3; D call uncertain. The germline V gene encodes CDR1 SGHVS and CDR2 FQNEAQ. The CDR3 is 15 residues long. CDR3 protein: CASSLGVSSAATQYF. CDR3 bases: TGTGCCAGCAGTTTAGGAGTTAGCAGTGCAGCTACGCAGTATTTT.